The 9 T cell receptor beta chains in this list originate from one sample, sequenced in a study of STAT3 mutations in large granular lymphocyte leukemia. Study outcomes and limitations: In T-cell large granular lymphocyte leukemia, about half of patients showed multiple immunodominant subclonotypes.

These receptors are not linked to any known antigen. The data were produced by immunoSEQ multiplex PCR, yet TCRdb's version contains in-frame clones alone and is incomplete. Seen here are nearly 25,000 clones, 85% to 95% observed once, and the top ten hold 6% to 6.5%. The source material was peripheral blood mononuclear cells. These receptors were taken from a man in his forties or fifties with T-cell large granular lymphocyte leukemia. Some clones in this sample may be carry-over from other donors' samples.

This clone has a handful of counts. The chain links TRBV18 to TRBJ2-5, with TRBD2 matching 8 bases. This CDR3 region has 14 residues. Germline V gene data show CDR1 as KGHSH and CDR2 as LQKENI. The J segment lost 0 bases and the V segment lost 3 bases, leaving 0 bases of the junction unmatched. CDR3 protein: CASSPGLDQETQYF. The CDR3 DNA sequence: TGTGCCAGCTCACCGGGACTAGACCAAGAGACCCAGTACTTC.

Here the CDR3 reads CAWSASNIYQPQHF. The CDR3 bases are TGTGCCTGGAGTGCTTCTAACATATATCAGCCCCAGCATTTT. The chain uses TRBV30 and TRBJ1-5; D not certain. Germline V gene lookup returns CDR1 GTSNPN and CDR2 SVGIG (reference sequence). Deletions cut 1 base from V and 5 bases from J, with 12 bases between. This CDR3 has 14 residues. Combining the CDR3 with reference TRBV30 and TRBJ1-5 gives the whole variable domain SQTIHQWPATLVQPVGSPLSLECTVEGTSNPNLYWYRQAAGRGLQLLFYSVGIGQISSEVPQNLSASRPQDRQFILSSKKLLLSDSGFYLCAWSASNIYQPQHFGDGTRLSIL.

V and J are TRBV7-9 and TRBJ1-1, with D maybe TRBD1 (5 bases). Looked up from germline, CDR1 is SEHNR and CDR2 is FQNEAQ (reference sequence). This CDR3 spans 14 amino acids. Trimming cost V 4 bases and J 3 bases, with 12 bases left between them. In nucleotides, the CDR3 is TGTGCCAGCAGCTCCGACAGAGGTCACACTGAAGCTTTCTTT. It translates to CASSSDRGHTEAFF.

This chain links TRBV5-4 with TRBJ2-3, with D perhaps TRBD2 (6 bases). Germline CDR1 and CDR2: SGHNT and YYREEE (reference sequence). This CDR3 contains 15 residues. Trimming took off 2 bases at V and 0 bases at J, with 10 bases between the two ends. The CDR3 nucleotides read TGTGCCAGCAGCTTAGGGGACTTTAGCACAGATACGCAGTATTTT. Translation: CASSLGDFSTDTQYF.

V usage is TRBV5-1 and J usage is TRBJ1-2; D is possibly TRBD1 (6 bases). Per germline, CDR1 SGHRS and CDR2 YFSETQ. The CDR3 loop spans 13 amino acids. Between the trimmed V and J ends, which lost 0 bases and 7 bases, there was a span of 10 bases. The CDR3 protein is CASSLDRVGGYTF. CDR3 nucleotides: TGCGCCAGCAGCTTGGACAGGGTGGGTGGCTACACCTTC.

The J gene is TRBJ2-7, the V gene TRBV5-1; D may be TRBD2 (6 bases). CDR1 and CDR2 from the germline V gene are SGHRS and YFSETQ. V dropped 0 bases and J dropped 6 bases, with 16 bases sitting between them. The length of the CDR3 is 15 residues. The CDR3 nucleotides are TGCGCCAGCAGCTTGGGTGCGGGGACCCTTAGCGAGCAGTACTTC. Protein sequence: CASSLGAGTLSEQYF.

The chain has TRBV4-1 and TRBJ2-5, with D maybe TRBD2 (5 bases). This CDR3 contains 15 residues. The germline gives CDR1 MGHRA, CDR2 YSYEKL. V shed 3 bases and J shed 2 bases, with 13 bases lying between them. CDR3 nucleotides: TGCGCCAGCAGCCATTCATGGCTAGCTCAAGAGACCCAGTACTTC. This translates into CASSHSWLAQETQYF.

CDR3: CADRLLAGSTDTQYF. DNA of the CDR3: TGTGCCGACCGATTACTAGCGGGGAGCACAGATACGCAGTATTTT. V gene TRBV2 combines with J gene TRBJ2-3; the match to TRBD2 covers 10 bases. Germline-derived CDR1 and CDR2 are SNHLY and FYNNEI. With 11 bases clipped from V and 0 bases from J, the junction kept 8 bases outside the gene matches. The CDR3 runs 15 residues.

The sample holds one count of this clone. This chain connects TRBV29-1 to TRBJ2-7; unclear D gene. V was trimmed by 2 bases and J by 4 bases, leaving 6 bases between them. This CDR3 has 11 amino acids. Germline values: CDR1 SQVTM, CDR2 ANQGSEA. Here the CDR3 reads CSVESSYEQYF. CDR3 nucleotides: TGCAGCGTTGAAAGTTCATACGAGCAGTACTTC.